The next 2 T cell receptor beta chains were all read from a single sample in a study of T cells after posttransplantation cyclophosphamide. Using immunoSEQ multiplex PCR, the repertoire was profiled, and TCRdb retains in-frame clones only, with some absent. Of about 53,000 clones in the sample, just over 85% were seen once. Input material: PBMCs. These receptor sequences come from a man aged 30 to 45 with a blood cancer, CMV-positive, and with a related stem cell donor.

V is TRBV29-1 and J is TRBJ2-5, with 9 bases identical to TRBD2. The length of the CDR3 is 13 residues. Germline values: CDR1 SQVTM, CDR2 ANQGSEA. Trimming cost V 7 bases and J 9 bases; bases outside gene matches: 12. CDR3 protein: CSARVASGNPQYF. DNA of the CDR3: TGCAGCGCTAGGGTGGCTAGCGGGAATCCCCAGTACTTC.

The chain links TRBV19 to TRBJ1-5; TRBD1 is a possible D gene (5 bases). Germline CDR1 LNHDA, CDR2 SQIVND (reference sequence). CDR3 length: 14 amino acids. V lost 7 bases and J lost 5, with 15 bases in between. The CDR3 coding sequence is TGTGCCAGTACGAAGGTCCCGGGGGATCAGCCCCAGCATTTT. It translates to CASTKVPGDQPQHF.